A selection of T cell receptor beta chains follows, all from one sample in a study of human T cells and chemical hapten exposure. TCRdb recomputed calls from the RACE reads with MiXCR, one row per CDR3 protein. The table shows some 180,000 distinct CDR3 sequences, with around 23% occurring only once. The material sequenced was whole blood, taken in connection with sensitization to the hapten diphenylcyclopropenone (DPC). The receptors stem from a woman aged 40-49 years with alopecia areata. Some clones in this sample may be carry-over from other donors' samples. Each CDR3 is given with its conserved first and last residue. A D gene is named only where the DNA matches it firmly. Clone size appears in some rows only: once, few, many, or a class for an expanded clone.

D gene: NA
V gene: TRBV29-1
clone size: NA
J gene: TRBJ2-1
CDR3 DNA: TGCAGCGTTGAAGGGACCCCCGGGAAGCCGATTTACAATGAGCAGTTCTTC
CDR3 protein: CSVEGTPGKPIYNEQFF

D gene: NA
V gene: TRBV6-1
clone size: few
J gene: TRBJ2-7
CDR3 DNA: TGTGCCAGCAGGGCAGGGGAGGGCTACGAGCAGTACTTC
CDR3 protein: CASRAGEGYEQYF

D gene: NA
V gene: TRBV10-3
clone size: many
J gene: TRBJ1-1
CDR3 DNA: TGTGCCATCAGTACAAGTAACACTGAAGCTTTCTTT
CDR3 protein: CAISTSNTEAFF

D gene: NA
V gene: TRBV3-1
clone size: NA
J gene: TRBJ2-2
CDR3 DNA: TGTGCCAGCAGCCACACCGCTAGGGCCGGGGAGCTGTTTTTT
CDR3 protein: CASSHTARAGELFF

D gene: TRBD1
V gene: TRBV4-2
clone size: NA
J gene: TRBJ2-7
CDR3 DNA: TGTGCCAGCAGCCCAGGGGGCCCCTACGAGCAGTACTTC
CDR3 protein: CASSPGGPYEQYF

D gene: NA
V gene: TRBV29-1
clone size: NA
J gene: TRBJ2-5
CDR3 DNA: TGCAGCGTTGAAGACCCGGGAGTACTCCAGGGGGACCAGTACTTC
CDR3 protein: CSVEDPGVLQGDQYF

D gene: NA
V gene: TRBV28
clone size: NA
J gene: TRBJ1-5
CDR3 DNA: TGTGCCAGCAGTTTAAAGGGGAGGGGCAATCAGCCCCAGCATTTT
CDR3 protein: CASSLKGRGNQPQHF

D gene: TRBD2
V gene: TRBV6-2/TRBV6-3
clone size: NA
J gene: TRBJ2-1
CDR3 DNA: TGTGCCAGCAGTTACACGAGCGGGGCATACAATGAGCAGTTCTTC
CDR3 protein: CASSYTSGAYNEQFF

D gene: NA
V gene: TRBV20-1
clone size: NA
J gene: TRBJ1-5
CDR3 DNA: TGCAGTGCCATGGGGTGGGTTTCAGATAGCAATCAGCCCCAGCATTTT
CDR3 protein: CSAMGWVSDSNQPQHF

D gene: TRBD1
V gene: TRBV18
clone size: NA
J gene: TRBJ1-4
CDR3 DNA: TGTGCCAGCTCACCGGACAGGGCTGAAAAACTGTTTTTT
CDR3 protein: CASSPDRAEKLFF

D gene: NA
V gene: TRBV11-2
clone size: few
J gene: TRBJ2-3
CDR3 DNA: TGTGCCAGCAGCTTCATAGGCGGGAACACAGATACGCAGTATTTT
CDR3 protein: CASSFIGGNTDTQYF

D gene: TRBD2
V gene: TRBV6-2/TRBV6-3
clone size: NA
J gene: TRBJ2-7
CDR3 DNA: TGTGCCAGCAGTTACAACCTAGCGGGAGCGGGGGAGCAGTACTTC
CDR3 protein: CASSYNLAGAGEQYF

D gene: TRBD2
V gene: TRBV7-9
clone size: NA
J gene: TRBJ2-3
CDR3 DNA: TGTGCCAGCAGCTTACCTATTACGTGGACTAGCGTGGGCACAGATACGCAGTATTTT
CDR3 protein: CASSLPITWTSVGTDTQYF

D gene: TRBD1
V gene: TRBV5-5
clone size: NA
J gene: TRBJ1-1
CDR3 DNA: TGTGCCAGCAGCGCTACAGGGGGACGGACTGAAGCTTTCTTT
CDR3 protein: CASSATGGRTEAFF

D gene: TRBD2
V gene: TRBV10-3
clone size: few
J gene: TRBJ2-3
CDR3 DNA: TGTGCCATCAGTGGAGAGGGGCTAGCGGGATACACAGATACGCAGTATTTT
CDR3 protein: CAISGEGLAGYTDTQYF

D gene: NA
V gene: TRBV10-3
clone size: few
J gene: TRBJ2-7
CDR3 DNA: TGTGCCACAGCCGGAGGGGGATACCCGTACGAGCAGTACTTC
CDR3 protein: CATAGGGYPYEQYF

D gene: NA
V gene: TRBV6-2/TRBV6-3
clone size: NA
J gene: TRBJ1-1
CDR3 DNA: TGTGCCAGCAGTTACCGTGCAGGGGTGGGAGACACTGAAGCTTTCTTT
CDR3 protein: CASSYRAGVGDTEAFF

D gene: NA
V gene: TRBV10-3
clone size: few
J gene: TRBJ2-7
CDR3 DNA: TGTGCCATCAGTGAGAGTATTAGCAGCGACGAGCAGTACTTC
CDR3 protein: CAISESISSDEQYF

D gene: NA
V gene: TRBV24-1
clone size: few
J gene: TRBJ1-5
CDR3 DNA: TGTGCCACCAGTGGGTCACAGGGCTTTAGCAATCAGCCCCAGCATTTT
CDR3 protein: CATSGSQGFSNQPQHF

D gene: TRBD2
V gene: TRBV7-8
clone size: few
J gene: TRBJ2-3
CDR3 DNA: TGTGCCAGCACTGAGGCGGGAGGGCACACAGATACGCAGTATTTT
CDR3 protein: CASTEAGGHTDTQYF

D gene: NA
V gene: TRBV4-3
clone size: NA
J gene: TRBJ2-1
CDR3 DNA: TGCGCCAGCAGCCAAGATTGGGCAGGCAATGAGCAGTTCTTC
CDR3 protein: CASSQDWAGNEQFF

D gene: NA
V gene: TRBV12-3/TRBV12-4
clone size: NA
J gene: TRBJ2-1
CDR3 DNA: TGTGCCAGCAGGCCAACAGGGAGCAATGAGCAGTTCTTC
CDR3 protein: CASRPTGSNEQFF

D gene: TRBD1
V gene: TRBV28
clone size: many
J gene: TRBJ1-1
CDR3 DNA: TGTGCCAGCAGTTTACCGGGACAGGGGGCCAACGGAGCTTTCTTT
CDR3 protein: CASSLPGQGANGAFF

D gene: NA
V gene: TRBV28
clone size: once
J gene: TRBJ1-2
CDR3 DNA: TGTGCCAGCAGTTTAGGGGGGGCCTGGACCTATGGCTACACCTTC
CDR3 protein: CASSLGGAWTYGYTF

D gene: NA
V gene: TRBV5-6
clone size: NA
J gene: TRBJ2-1
CDR3 DNA: TGTGCCAGCAGCTTGATTTTTTCAGGGGAAGGCAATGAGCAGTTCTTC
CDR3 protein: CASSLIFSGEGNEQFF

D gene: TRBD2
V gene: TRBV29-1
clone size: few
J gene: TRBJ2-2
CDR3 DNA: TGCAGCGTGTTAGCGGGCCCCGGGGAGCTGTTTTTT
CDR3 protein: CSVLAGPGELFF

D gene: NA
V gene: TRBV6-2/TRBV6-3
clone size: few
J gene: TRBJ2-7
CDR3 DNA: TGTGCCAGCAGTGCCCGGGACCAGCCCTCCTACGAGCAGTACTTC
CDR3 protein: CASSARDQPSYEQYF

D gene: TRBD1
V gene: TRBV6-5
clone size: NA
J gene: TRBJ1-4
CDR3 DNA: TGTGCCAGCAGCAGTGGAGGACAGGGCGCTGAAAAACTGTTTTTT
CDR3 protein: CASSSGGQGAEKLFF

D gene: NA
V gene: TRBV28
clone size: few
J gene: TRBJ2-7
CDR3 DNA: TGTGCCAGCACCGTTTCGGGAACCTACGAGCAGTACTTC
CDR3 protein: CASTVSGTYEQYF

D gene: NA
V gene: TRBV6-5
clone size: NA
J gene: TRBJ1-1
CDR3 DNA: TGTGCCAGCAGTTACTCGCGAGGTTTGAACACTGAAGCTTTCTTT
CDR3 protein: CASSYSRGLNTEAFF

D gene: TRBD2
V gene: TRBV7-9
clone size: few
J gene: TRBJ2-5
CDR3 DNA: TGTGCCAGCAGCTCCCAGAGGACTAGCGGGTACCAAGAGACCCAGTACTTC
CDR3 protein: CASSSQRTSGYQETQYF

D gene: NA
V gene: TRBV7-8
clone size: NA
J gene: TRBJ2-5
CDR3 DNA: TGTGCCAGCAGCTTAGCCAGGGTCCAAGAGACCCAGTACTTC
CDR3 protein: CASSLARVQETQYF

D gene: TRBD1
V gene: TRBV19
clone size: NA
J gene: TRBJ1-2
CDR3 DNA: TGTGCCAGTAGTTATGGGACAGGGGATTATGGCTACACCTTC
CDR3 protein: CASSYGTGDYGYTF

D gene: TRBD1
V gene: TRBV28
clone size: few
J gene: TRBJ2-7
CDR3 DNA: TGTGCCAGCAGTTTAAGTGGACAGGGGGCCTACGAGCAGTACTTC
CDR3 protein: CASSLSGQGAYEQYF

D gene: NA
V gene: TRBV27
clone size: few
J gene: TRBJ2-1
CDR3 DNA: TGTGCCAGCGCGACTCAAAACAACAATGAGCAGTTCTTC
CDR3 protein: CASATQNNNEQFF

D gene: NA
V gene: TRBV20-1
clone size: NA
J gene: TRBJ2-3
CDR3 DNA: TGCAGTGCTGATGGGACGGCGTCCACAGATACGCAGTATTTT
CDR3 protein: CSADGTASTDTQYF

D gene: NA
V gene: TRBV7-2
clone size: few
J gene: TRBJ2-7
CDR3 DNA: TGTGCCAGCAGCTTATCCCGCGGTGACTACTACGAGCAGTACTTC
CDR3 protein: CASSLSRGDYYEQYF

D gene: NA
V gene: TRBV4-3
clone size: few
J gene: TRBJ2-4
CDR3 DNA: TGCGCCAGCAGCCAAGCCGGGGACGGCAAAAACATTCAGTACTTC
CDR3 protein: CASSQAGDGKNIQYF

D gene: NA
V gene: TRBV11-3
clone size: few
J gene: TRBJ2-2
CDR3 DNA: TGTGCCAGCAGCTTTATAGGCGGGGAGCTGTTTTTT
CDR3 protein: CASSFIGGELFF

D gene: NA
V gene: TRBV4-1
clone size: few
J gene: TRBJ2-1
CDR3 DNA: TGCGCCAGCAGCCAAGGCCACGGTTGGGGGGAGCAGTTCTTC
CDR3 protein: CASSQGHGWGEQFF